The next 20 T cell receptor beta chains were all read from a single sample in a study of T cell responses to AZD1222 COVID-19 vaccine. Libraries were prepared by immunoSEQ multiplex PCR; TCRdb keeps only in-frame clonotypes and omits some of them. The repertoire consists of about 130,000 clones, with 85% occurring once and the leading ten covering 4.4%. The input for sequencing was peripheral blood, taken 28 days after the second AZD1222 dose. The receptor source for this set is an adult who received the AZD1222 COVID-19 vaccine.

This chain uses TRBV11-2 with TRBJ2-7, with 7 bases aligning to TRBD2. The V gene's germline CDR1 is SGHAT and CDR2 FQNNGV. The junction had 10 bases not matched to a gene; V was cut back by 5 bases and J by 3 bases. The CDR3 has 15 residues. This CDR3 is CASSPTVAGDYEQYF. DNA of the CDR3: TGTGCCAGCAGCCCGACCGTGGCGGGAGACTACGAGCAGTACTTC.

The chain joins TRBV30 to TRBJ1-6; possibly TRBD1 for D (5 bases). This CDR3 spans 14 amino acids. Germline V gives CDR1 GTSNPN, CDR2 SVGIG (reference sequence). The V end lost 5 bases, the J end lost 11 bases, and 19 bases lay between the germline ends. CDR3 bases: TGTGCCTGGTCCGATGGCAGGGCGGGGCCACCCCTCCACTTT. This encodes CAWSDGRAGPPLHF.

The V gene is TRBV5-1, the J gene TRBJ1-6; 7 bases map to TRBD1. The CDR3 is made up of 15 amino acids. CDR1 is SGHRS, CDR2 YFSETQ, per germline. J lost 7 bases, V lost 3 bases, and 7 bases had no gene match. The CDR3 nucleotides read TGCGCCAGCAGCTGGGCTGGGACAGACAATTCACCCCTCCACTTT. It is translated as CASSWAGTDNSPLHF.

This sequence joins TRBV5-1 and TRBJ1-1; unclear D gene. The CDR3 length is 14 residues. Per the germline V gene, CDR1 is SGHRS and CDR2 is YFSETQ. The germline V and J ends were trimmed by 6 bases and 0 bases, with 12 bases remaining between them. Here the CDR3 reads CASTPGPMNTEAFF. DNA of the CDR3: TGCGCCAGCACCCCCGGGCCGATGAACACTGAAGCTTTCTTT.

The rearrangement uses TRBV4-1 and TRBJ2-7; D gene unclear. CDR1 MGHRA and CDR2 YSYEKL come from the germline V gene. The CDR3 has 14 residues. The ends were cut back, 2 bases at V and 4 bases at J, with 12 bases in the middle. The CDR3 spells CASSQWSSMYEQYF. The DNA of the CDR3 is TGCGCCAGCAGCCAATGGAGTAGTATGTACGAGCAGTACTTC.

The V and J genes are TRBV29-1 and TRBJ2-7, with TRBD1 matching 9 bases. With V trimmed by 3 bases and J by 7 bases, 10 bases remained unmatched. The CDR3 has 14 amino acids. The germline gives CDR1 SQVTM, CDR2 ANQGSEA. The CDR3 coding sequence is TGCAGCGTTGAGGCAGGACAGGGGATAAGGGAGCAGTACTTC. Encoded protein: CSVEAGQGIREQYF.

The chain joins TRBV3-1 (or the pseudogene TRBV3-2) to TRBJ1-3, with D perhaps TRBD1 (5 bases). Germline CDR1 and CDR2: LGHDT and YNNKEL (reference sequence). V was shortened by 4 bases and J by 3 bases, with 13 bases between the two germline ends. This CDR3 spans 15 amino acids. For the CDR3, the DNA is TGTGCCAGCAGCCTTTCGGGGGGTTTTGGAAACACCATATATTTT. Amino acids: CASSLSGGFGNTIYF.

The chain links TRBV9 to TRBJ2-1, with D possibly matching TRBD1 (6 bases). The CDR3 is made up of 13 amino acids. Germline CDR1 is SGDLS and CDR2 is YYNGEE. Trimming took off 0 bases at V and 10 bases at J, with 11 bases between the two ends. The CDR3 spells CASSVVPGQEQFF. Written as DNA, the CDR3 is TGTGCCAGCAGCGTAGTCCCCGGACAGGAGCAGTTCTTC.

CDR3: CASSLTPIGAFGYTF. The CDR3 nucleotides are TGTGCCAGCAGCCTCACCCCAATCGGCGCGTTTGGCTACACCTTC. V and J are TRBV3-1 (or the pseudogene TRBV3-2) and TRBJ1-2; D uncertain. V shed 4 bases and J shed 7 bases, with 19 bases lying between them. The CDR3 totals 15 residues. The V gene's germline CDR1 is LGHDT and CDR2 YNNKEL (reference sequence).

The J gene is TRBJ1-6, the V gene TRBV2; D remains unclear. V gave up 2 bases and J gave up 7 bases, with 6 bases separating them. The CDR3 extends over 13 amino acids. Germline V gives CDR1 SNHLY, CDR2 FYNNEI. The CDR3 DNA reads TGTGCCAGCAGTGAATATGGGAATTCACCCCTCCACTTT. Residues: CASSEYGNSPLHF.

This clone was counted a single time. V and J are TRBV30 and TRBJ1-4, with D unresolved. The germline V gene encodes CDR1 GTSNPN and CDR2 SVGIG (reference sequence). V was clipped by 2 bases and J by 2 bases, with 6 bases between them. CDR3 length: 13 residues. CDR3 residues: CAWSMGTNEKLFF. CDR3 coding DNA: TGTGCCTGGAGTATGGGGACTAATGAAAAACTGTTTTTT. The full variable domain, with the rest looked up from reference TRBV30 and TRBJ1-4, is SQTIHQWPATLVQPVGSPLSLECTVEGTSNPNLYWYRQAAGRGLQLLFYSVGIGQISSEVPQNLSASRPQDRQFILSSKKLLLSDSGFYLCAWSMGTNEKLFFGSGTQLSVL.

J is TRBJ1-6 and V is TRBV5-1; possible D gene TRBD1, 5 bases. The germline CDR1 and CDR2 sequences are SGHRS and YFSETQ. This CDR3 comprises 15 residues. Trimming shortened V by 4 bases and J by 8 bases, and 16 bases separated the two germline ends. Here the CDR3 reads CASSLDIPADSPLHF. The CDR3 coding sequence is TGCGCCAGCAGCCTGGACATACCCGCGGATTCACCCCTCCACTTT.

The V and J genes are TRBV10-2 and TRBJ1-2; TRBD1 agrees at 7 bases. V was pared by 6 bases and J by 4 bases, with 5 bases of the junction left unmatched. CDR3 length equals 13 residues. Germline CDR1 is WSHSY and CDR2 is SAAADI. DNA of the CDR3: TGCGCCAGCAGCGACCCAGGGGGCTATGGCTACACCTTC. Its protein product is CASSDPGGYGYTF.

The chain recombines TRBV28 with TRBJ1-1, with 8 bases that match TRBD1. The V gene's germline CDR1 is MDHEN and CDR2 SYDVKM. Trimming cost V 8 bases and J 5 bases; bases outside gene matches: 10. This CDR3 has 14 amino acids. CDR3 coding DNA: TGTGCCAGCCAACCCGCGGACAGGGAAACTGAAGCTTTCTTT. Protein product: CASQPADRETEAFF.

The chain links TRBV5-5 to TRBJ1-3, with D possibly matching TRBD1 (5 bases). The germline CDR1 and CDR2 sequences are SGHKS and YYEKEE (reference sequence). This CDR3 contains 16 residues. Trimming cost V 0 bases and J 2 bases, with 12 bases left between them. The CDR3 sequence: CASSLGYMGAGNTIYF. The CDR3 DNA reads TGTGCCAGCAGCTTGGGGTACATGGGGGCTGGAAACACCATATATTTT.

The CDR3 is CASSSGGARETQYF. The CDR3 coding sequence is TGTGCCAGCAGCTCCGGCGGAGCTCGGGAGACCCAGTACTTC. This sequence joins TRBV5-8 and TRBJ2-5; D remains unclear. The CDR3 sequence is 14 residues long. Trimming shortened V by 3 bases and J by 5 bases, and 14 bases separated the two germline ends. CDR1 SGHTS and CDR2 YDEGEE come from the germline V gene.

CDR3 sequence: CAWNPGTGSFGYGYTF. CDR3 DNA sequence: TGTGCCTGGAATCCCGGGACAGGGTCCTTTGGCTATGGCTACACCTTC. The V call is TRBV30, the J call TRBJ1-2, with 9 bases identical to TRBD1. The trim removed 4 bases at V and 4 bases at J, leaving 13 bases unmatched. The CDR3 runs 16 residues. Germline lookup yields CDR1 GTSNPN and CDR2 SVGIG (reference sequence).

The V gene is TRBV2, the J gene TRBJ1-5; D possibly corresponds to TRBD1 (5 bases). The length of the CDR3 is 14 residues. Per germline, CDR1 SNHLY and CDR2 FYNNEI. Trimming removed 6 bases at V and 0 bases at J, with 9 bases between. The CDR3 region has the DNA TGTGCCAGCAGCCCAGGGATTAGCAATCAGCCCCAGCATTTT. Translated: CASSPGISNQPQHF.

The chain links TRBV28 to TRBJ1-6, with unresolved D. This CDR3 contains 15 residues. Trimming removed 4 bases at V and 7 bases at J, with 14 bases between. The germline CDR1 and CDR2 sequences are MDHEN and SYDVKM. The CDR3, as DNA: TGTGCCAGCAGTTCCCCAGGAGGGTTAAATTCACCCCTCCACTTT. Encoded protein: CASSSPGGLNSPLHF.

This sequence joins TRBV11-3 and TRBJ2-7; no firm D call. CDR3 length: 14 residues. The V and J ends lost 2 bases and 1 base respectively, with 9 bases between them. Germline V gene lookup returns CDR1 SGHNT and CDR2 YENEEA. The CDR3 nucleotides read TGTGCCAGCAGCTTAAGAGACCCATCCTACGAGCAGTACTTC. Protein: CASSLRDPSYEQYF.